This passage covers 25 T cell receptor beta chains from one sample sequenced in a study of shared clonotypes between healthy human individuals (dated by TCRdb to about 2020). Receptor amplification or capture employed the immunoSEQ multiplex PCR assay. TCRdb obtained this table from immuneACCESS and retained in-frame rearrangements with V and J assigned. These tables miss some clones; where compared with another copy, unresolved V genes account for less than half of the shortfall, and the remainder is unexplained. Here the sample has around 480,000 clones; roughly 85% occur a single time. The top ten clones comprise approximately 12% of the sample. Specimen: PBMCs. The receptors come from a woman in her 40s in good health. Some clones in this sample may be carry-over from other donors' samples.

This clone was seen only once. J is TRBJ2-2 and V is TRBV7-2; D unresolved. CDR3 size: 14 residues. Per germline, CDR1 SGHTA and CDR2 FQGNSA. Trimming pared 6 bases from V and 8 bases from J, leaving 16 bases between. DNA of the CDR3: TGTGCCAGCAGAGGGAATAGGGTCGCTGGGGAGCTGTTTTTT. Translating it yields CASRGNRVAGELFF.

The CDR3 sequence is CTSSQNEGVQTQYF. In DNA form, the CDR3 reads TGCACCAGCAGCCAAAATGAGGGCGTGCAGACCCAGTACTTC. The V and J genes are TRBV1 and TRBJ2-5; TRBD2 is taken as the D call from the table, unchecked against the DNA. TRBV1 is assigned pseudogene status. CDR3 length equals 14 residues.

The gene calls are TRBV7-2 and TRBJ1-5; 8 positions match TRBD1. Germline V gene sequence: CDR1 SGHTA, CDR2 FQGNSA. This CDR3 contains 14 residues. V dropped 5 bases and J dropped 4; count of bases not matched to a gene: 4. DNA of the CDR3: TGTGCCAGCAGCGAACAGGGGGGGAATCAGCCCCAGCATTTT. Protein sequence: CASSEQGGNQPQHF. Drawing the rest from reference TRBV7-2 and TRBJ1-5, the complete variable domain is GAGVSQSPSNKVTEKGKDVELRCDPISGHTALYWYRQSLGQGLEFLIYFQGNSAPDKSGLPSDRFSAERTGGSVSTLTIQRTQQEDSAVYLCASSEQGGNQPQHFGDGTRLSIL.

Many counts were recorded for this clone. CDR3 protein: CASSTSAESYTF. The DNA for the CDR3 is TGTGCCAGCTCAACCAGCGCGGAAAGCTACACCTTC. This chain links TRBV18 with TRBJ1-2; D gene uncertain. V was pared by 5 bases and J by 9 bases, with 13 bases between. Germline values: CDR1 KGHSH, CDR2 LQKENI. This CDR3 has 12 amino acids. Combining the CDR3 with reference TRBV18 and TRBJ1-2 gives the whole variable domain NAGVMQNPRHLVRRRGQEARLRCSPMKGHSHVYWYRQLPEEGLKFMVYLQKENIIDESGMPKERFSAEFPKEGPSILRIQQVVRGDSAAYFCASSTSAESYTFGSGTRLTVV.

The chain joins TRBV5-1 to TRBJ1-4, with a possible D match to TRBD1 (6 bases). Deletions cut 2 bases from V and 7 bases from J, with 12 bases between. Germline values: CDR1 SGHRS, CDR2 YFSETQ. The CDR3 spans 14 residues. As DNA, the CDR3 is TGCGCCAGCAGCTTACCGGGACAAGGTGAAAAACTGTTTTTT. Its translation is CASSLPGQGEKLFF.

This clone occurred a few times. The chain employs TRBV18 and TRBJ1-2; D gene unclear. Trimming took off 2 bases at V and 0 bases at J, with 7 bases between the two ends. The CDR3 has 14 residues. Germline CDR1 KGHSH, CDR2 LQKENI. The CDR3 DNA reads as TGTGCCAGCTCACCAACGCCAGCTAACTATGGCTACACCTTC. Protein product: CASSPTPANYGYTF. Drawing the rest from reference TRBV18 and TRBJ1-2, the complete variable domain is NAGVMQNPRHLVRRRGQEARLRCSPMKGHSHVYWYRQLPEEGLKFMVYLQKENIIDESGMPKERFSAEFPKEGPSILRIQQVVRGDSAAYFCASSPTPANYGYTFGSGTRLTVV.

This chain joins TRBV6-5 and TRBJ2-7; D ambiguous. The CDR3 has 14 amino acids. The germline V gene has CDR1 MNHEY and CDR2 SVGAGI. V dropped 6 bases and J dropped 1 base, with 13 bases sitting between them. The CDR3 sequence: CASSPTRRSYEQYF. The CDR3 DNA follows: TGTGCCAGCAGCCCGACTCGACGGTCCTACGAGCAGTACTTC.

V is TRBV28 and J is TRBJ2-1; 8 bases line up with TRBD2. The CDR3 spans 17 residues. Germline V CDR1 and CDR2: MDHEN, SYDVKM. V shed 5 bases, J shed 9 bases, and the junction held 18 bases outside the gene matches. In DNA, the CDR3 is TGTGCCAGCAGTCCCCCGGGACTAGTTCGGATGGAGGGTGAGCAGTTCTTC. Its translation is CASSPPGLVRMEGEQFF. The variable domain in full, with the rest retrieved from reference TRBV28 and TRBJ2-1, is DVKVTQSSRYLVKRTGEKVFLECVQDMDHENMFWYRQDPGLGLRLIYFSYDVKMKEKGDIPEGYSVSREKKERFSLILESASTNQTSMYLCASSPPGLVRMEGEQFFGPGTRLTVL.

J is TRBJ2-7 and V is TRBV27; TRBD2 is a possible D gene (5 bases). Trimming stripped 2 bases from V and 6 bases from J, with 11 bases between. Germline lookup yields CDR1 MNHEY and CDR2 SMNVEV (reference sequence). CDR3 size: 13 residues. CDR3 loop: CASSLDRRGEQYF. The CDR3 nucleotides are TGTGCCAGCAGTTTAGACCGTCGGGGCGAGCAGTACTTC.

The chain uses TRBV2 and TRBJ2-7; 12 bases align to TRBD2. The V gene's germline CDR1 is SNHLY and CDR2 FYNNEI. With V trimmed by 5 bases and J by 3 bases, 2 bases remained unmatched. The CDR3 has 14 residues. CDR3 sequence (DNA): TGTGCCAGCAGTCTGACTAGCGGGAGCTACGAGCAGTACTTC. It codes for CASSLTSGSYEQYF. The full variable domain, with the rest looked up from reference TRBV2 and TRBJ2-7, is EPEVTQTPSHQVTQMGQEVILRCVPISNHLYFYWYRQILGQKVEFLVSFYNNEISEKSEIFDDQFSVERPDGSNFTLKIRSTKLEDSAMYFCASSLTSGSYEQYFGPGTRLTVT.

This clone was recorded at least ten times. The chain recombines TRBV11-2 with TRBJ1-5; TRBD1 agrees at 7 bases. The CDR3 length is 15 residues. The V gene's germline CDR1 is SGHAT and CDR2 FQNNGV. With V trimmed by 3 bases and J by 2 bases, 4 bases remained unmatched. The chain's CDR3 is CASSFDRDGNQPQHF. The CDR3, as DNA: TGTGCCAGCAGCTTTGACAGGGATGGCAATCAGCCCCAGCATTTT.

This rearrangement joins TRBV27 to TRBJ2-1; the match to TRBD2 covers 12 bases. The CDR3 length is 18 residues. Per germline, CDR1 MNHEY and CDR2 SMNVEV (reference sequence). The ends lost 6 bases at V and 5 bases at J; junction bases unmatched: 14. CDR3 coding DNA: TGTGCCAGCAGGGGAAGGTCCGAGGGACTAGCGGGCAACAATGAGCAGTTCTTC. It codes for CASRGRSEGLAGNNEQFF.

CDR3 in DNA: TGCAGCGTTGAGTCTACAGTTCCAGATACGCAGTATTTT. It codes for CSVESTVPDTQYF. This sequence joins TRBV29-1 and TRBJ2-3; D unclear. V lost 3 bases, J lost 4 bases, and 11 bases lay in between. Germline V gene data show CDR1 as SQVTM and CDR2 as ANQGSEA. This CDR3 comprises 13 residues.

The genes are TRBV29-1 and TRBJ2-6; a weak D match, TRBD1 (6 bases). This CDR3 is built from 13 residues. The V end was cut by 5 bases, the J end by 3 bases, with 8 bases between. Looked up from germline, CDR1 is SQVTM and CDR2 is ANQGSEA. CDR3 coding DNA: TGCAGCGTTTACAGGGTTGGGGCCAACGTCCTGACTTTC. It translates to CSVYRVGANVLTF.

Here the CDR3 reads CASSFKKLGGPMNTEAFF. CDR3 DNA: TGTGCCAGCAGCTTTAAAAAGCTCGGGGGCCCCATGAACACTGAAGCTTTCTTT. This rearrangement joins TRBV7-9 to TRBJ1-1; TRBD1 might be the D (6 bases). Germline values: CDR1 SEHNR, CDR2 FQNEAQ (reference sequence). CDR3 length: 18 amino acids. V was cut by 3 bases and J by 0 bases, with 20 bases left in between.

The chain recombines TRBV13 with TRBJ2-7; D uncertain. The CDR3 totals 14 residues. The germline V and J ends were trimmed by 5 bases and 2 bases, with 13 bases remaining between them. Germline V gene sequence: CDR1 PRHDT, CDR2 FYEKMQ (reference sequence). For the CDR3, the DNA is TGTGCCAGCAGCCTACAGAGTTCGACCTACGAGCAGTACTTC. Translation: CASSLQSSTYEQYF.

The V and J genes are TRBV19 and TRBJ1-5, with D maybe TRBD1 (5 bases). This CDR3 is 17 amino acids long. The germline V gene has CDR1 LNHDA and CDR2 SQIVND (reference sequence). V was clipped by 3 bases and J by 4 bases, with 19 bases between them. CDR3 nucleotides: TGTGCCAGTAGTATGTCTGGGGCAGACCGACTTAATCAGCCCCAGCATTTT. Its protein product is CASSMSGADRLNQPQHF. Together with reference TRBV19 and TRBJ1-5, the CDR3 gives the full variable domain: DGGITQSPKYLFRKEGQNVTLSCEQNLNHDAMYWYRQDPGQGLRLIYYSQIVNDFQKGDIAEGYSVSREKKESFPLTVTSAQKNPTAFYLCASSMSGADRLNQPQHFGDGTRLSIL.

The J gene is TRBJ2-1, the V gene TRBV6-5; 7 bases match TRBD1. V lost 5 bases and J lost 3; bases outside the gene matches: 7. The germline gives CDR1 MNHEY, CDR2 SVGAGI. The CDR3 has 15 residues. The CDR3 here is CASSPGTEYYNEQFF. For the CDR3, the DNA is TGTGCCAGCAGTCCCGGGACAGAGTACTACAATGAGCAGTTCTTC.

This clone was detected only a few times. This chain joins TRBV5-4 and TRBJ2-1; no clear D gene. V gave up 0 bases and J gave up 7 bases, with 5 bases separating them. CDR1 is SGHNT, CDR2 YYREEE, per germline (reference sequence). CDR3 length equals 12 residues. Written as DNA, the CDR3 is TGTGCCAGCAGCTTGGGGCGGAATGAGCAGTTCTTC. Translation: CASSLGRNEQFF.

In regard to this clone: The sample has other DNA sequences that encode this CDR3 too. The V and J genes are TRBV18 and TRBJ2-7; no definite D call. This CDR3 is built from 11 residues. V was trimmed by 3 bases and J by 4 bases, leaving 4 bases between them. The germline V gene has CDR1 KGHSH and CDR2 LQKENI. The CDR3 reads CASSPGYEQYF. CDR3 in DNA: TGTGCCAGCTCACCTGGATACGAGCAGTACTTC.

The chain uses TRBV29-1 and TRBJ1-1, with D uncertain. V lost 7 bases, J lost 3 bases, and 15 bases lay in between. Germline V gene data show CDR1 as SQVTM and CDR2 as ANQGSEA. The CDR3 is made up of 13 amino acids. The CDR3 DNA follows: TGCAGCGGTAACGCGGGGTCCTACACTGAAGCTTTCTTT. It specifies CSGNAGSYTEAFF.

The CDR3 here is CASSETTGITEAFF. In DNA form, the CDR3 reads TGTGCCAGCAGTGAGACAACAGGGATCACTGAAGCTTTCTTT. The chain recombines TRBV6-1 with TRBJ1-1; tentative D call: TRBD1 (6 bases). The CDR3 sequence is 14 residues long. From germline, CDR1 is MNHNS and CDR2 SASEGT. The V gene lost 3 bases and the J gene lost 4 bases, with 12 bases spanning the gap.

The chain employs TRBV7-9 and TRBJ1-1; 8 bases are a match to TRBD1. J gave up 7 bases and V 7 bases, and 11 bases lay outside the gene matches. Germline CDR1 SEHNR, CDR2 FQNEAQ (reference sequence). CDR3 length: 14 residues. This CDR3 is CASITDREVSEAFF. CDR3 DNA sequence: TGTGCCAGCATCACGGACAGGGAAGTAAGTGAAGCTTTCTTT.

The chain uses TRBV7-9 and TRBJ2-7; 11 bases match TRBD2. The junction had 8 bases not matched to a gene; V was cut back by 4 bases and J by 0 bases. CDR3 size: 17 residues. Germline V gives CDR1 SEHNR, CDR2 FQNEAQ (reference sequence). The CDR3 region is CASSSRGTSGSSYEQYF. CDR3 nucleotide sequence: TGTGCCAGCAGCTCTAGAGGGACTAGCGGTAGCTCCTACGAGCAGTACTTC.

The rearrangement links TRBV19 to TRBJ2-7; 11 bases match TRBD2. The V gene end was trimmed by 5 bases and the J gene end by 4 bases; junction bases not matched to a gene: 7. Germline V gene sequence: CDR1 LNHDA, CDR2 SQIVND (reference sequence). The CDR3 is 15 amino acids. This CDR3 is CASSLLAGGSYEQYF. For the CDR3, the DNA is TGTGCCAGTAGTTTATTAGCGGGAGGGTCTTACGAGCAGTACTTC.